A selection of T cell receptor beta chains follows, all from one sample in a study of cytomegalovirus exposure and HLA in healthy donors. The protocol was immunoSEQ multiplex PCR, while the TCRdb copy is restricted to in-frame clones and leaves out a portion. Of approximately 100,000 clones in the sample, around three quarters were seen once. Source material: PBMCs. Receptors originate from a man aged 40-55 years in good health and CMV-seronegative. Both conserved end residues are part of each CDR3. D genes are given only for firm matches. Expanded clones get a size class; other rows say once, few or many, or leave the size out.

size | J | length | D | V | CDR3 | DNA
- | TRBJ2-1 | 17 | TRBD1 | TRBV7-9 | CASSPPYAGGDYNEQFF | TGTGCCAGCAGCCCCCCTTACGCAGGGGGAGATTACAATGAGCAGTTCTTC
once | TRBJ2-1 | 15 | - | TRBV25-1 | CASSPGAGRVNEQFF | TGTGCCAGCAGCCCAGGGGCAGGGAGAGTAAATGAGCAGTTCTTC
- | TRBJ2-3 | 15 | TRBD2 | TRBV7-8 | CASSLGGLALDTQYF | TGTGCCAGCAGCCTAGGGGGACTAGCTCTGGATACGCAGTATTTT
few | TRBJ2-2 | 17 | - | TRBV5-1 | CASSLAERTVMTGELFF | TGCGCCAGCAGCTTGGCAGAAAGGACAGTTATGACCGGGGAGCTGTTTTTT
few | TRBJ2-1 | 14 | TRBD2 | TRBV6-5 | CASRPGLAGYEQFF | TGTGCCAGCAGACCGGGACTAGCGGGGTATGAGCAGTTCTTC
- | TRBJ2-1 | 11 | - | TRBV28 | CASRGGLEQFF | TGTGCCTCCAGGGGAGGGTTGGAGCAGTTCTTC
- | TRBJ1-5 | 17 | - | TRBV6-1 | CASSARQGLDSNQPQHF | TGTGCCAGCAGTGCACGTCAGGGACTTGATAGCAATCAGCCCCAGCATTTT
- | TRBJ2-5 | 14 | TRBD1 | TRBV19 | CASSRQGRGETQYF | TGTGCCAGTAGCCGACAGGGCCGAGGAGAGACCCAGTACTTC
few | TRBJ2-3 | 15 | TRBD1 | TRBV7-9 | CASSPGTGVADTQYF | TGTGCCAGCAGCCCCGGGACAGGGGTTGCAGATACGCAGTATTTT
few | TRBJ1-4 | 14 | - | TRBV19 | CASSQRETNEKLFF | TGTGCCAGTAGCCAGAGGGAAACTAATGAAAAACTGTTTTTT
- | TRBJ1-1 | 12 | - | TRBV18 | CASSPVDTEAFF | TGTGCCAGCTCACCAGTCGACACTGAAGCTTTCTTT
- | TRBJ2-7 | 12 | TRBD1 | TRBV29-1 | CSVLTGGYEQYF | TGCAGCGTTCTGACAGGGGGCTACGAGCAGTACTTC
- | TRBJ2-3 | 17 | TRBD1 | TRBV19 | CASSIGGTVQTTDTQYF | TGTGCCAGTAGTATAGGGGGGACAGTCCAAACCACAGATACGCAGTATTTT
- | TRBJ2-7 | 12 | TRBD1 | TRBV18 | CASSQDRAEQYF | TGTGCCAGCTCACAGGACAGGGCCGAGCAGTACTTC
- | TRBJ2-5 | 15 | TRBD1 | TRBV7-2 | CASSFRTGVWETQYF | TGTGCCAGCAGCTTCCGGACAGGTGTATGGGAGACCCAGTACTTC
once | TRBJ2-5 | 14 | - | TRBV2 | CASSVRRVQETQYF | TGTGCCAGCAGTGTTCGGAGGGTCCAAGAGACCCAGTACTTC
- | TRBJ2-5 | 13 | - | TRBV29-1 | CSVEGVLGETQYF | TGCAGCGTTGAAGGCGTCCTCGGGGAGACCCAGTACTTC
- | TRBJ2-2 | 16 | - | TRBV5-1 | CASSVPGAGNTGELFF | TGCGCCAGCAGCGTTCCTGGGGCGGGAAACACCGGGGAGCTGTTTTTT
- | TRBJ1-3 | 14 | - | TRBV19 | CASSTAGTHSMAYF | TGTGCCAGTAGTACCGCCGGGACTCATTCTATGGCGTATTTT
once | TRBJ1-2 | 14 | TRBD1 | TRBV28 | CASNPGQGAYGYTF | TGTGCCAGCAACCCGGGACAGGGGGCCTATGGCTACACCTTC
- | TRBJ1-3 | 16 | - | TRBV7-6 | CASSLGQANSGNTIYF | TGTGCCAGCAGCTTAGGACAGGCGAACTCTGGAAACACCATATATTTT
- | TRBJ2-5 | 15 | TRBD2 | TRBV4-1 | CASSQDGTTQETQYF | TGCGCCAGCAGCCAAGATGGGACTACACAAGAGACCCAGTACTTC
- | TRBJ2-3 | 16 | TRBD1 | TRBV9 | CASSVGTGDVTDTQYF | TGTGCCAGCAGCGTAGGGACAGGGGACGTCACAGATACGCAGTATTTT
- | TRBJ2-2 | 14 | - | TRBV7-6 | CASSLLARTGELFF | TGTGCCAGCAGCTTACTAGCTAGGACCGGGGAGCTGTTTTTT
- | TRBJ1-2 | 15 | TRBD1 | TRBV15 | CATSRASGQGQGYTF | TGTGCCACCAGCAGAGCATCCGGACAGGGTCAAGGCTACACCTTC
few | TRBJ2-1 | 14 | TRBD2 | TRBV9 | CASSPGTSYNEQFF | TGTGCCAGCAGCCCCGGGACTAGCTACAATGAGCAGTTCTTC
- | TRBJ2-3 | 14 | TRBD2 | TRBV5-3 | CARSPGGAKDTQYF | TGTGCCAGAAGCCCCGGGGGGGCCAAAGATACGCAGTATTTT
once | TRBJ1-4 | 14 | TRBD1 | TRBV5-5 | CASSLAGQQEKLFF | TGTGCCAGCAGCTTGGCGGGACAGCAGGAAAAACTGTTTTTT
- | TRBJ1-5 | 14 | - | TRBV5-8 | CASSLSSGGQPQHF | TGTGCCAGCAGCTTGAGCTCGGGCGGGCAGCCCCAGCATTTT
- | TRBJ2-3 | 12 | - | TRBV27 | CASSLQGDTQYF | TGTGCCAGCAGTCTCCAGGGAGATACGCAGTATTTT
few | TRBJ2-2 | 14 | TRBD1 | TRBV7-2 | CASSFDRVTGELFF | TGTGCCAGCAGCTTCGACAGGGTCACCGGGGAGCTGTTTTTT
once | TRBJ1-1 | 14 | TRBD1 | TRBV5-6 | CASSYRDRDTEAFF | TGTGCCAGCAGTTATAGGGACAGAGACACTGAAGCTTTCTTT
once | TRBJ2-7 | 14 | TRBD1 | TRBV27 | CASRPAGQGNEQYF | TGTGCCAGCAGACCGGCGGGACAGGGGAACGAGCAGTACTTC
few | TRBJ2-6 | 17 | - | TRBV4-1 | CASSQGGGNSGANVLTF | TGCGCCAGCAGCCAAGGGGGCGGAAACTCTGGGGCCAACGTCCTGACTTTC
once | TRBJ1-2 | 12 | - | TRBV19 | CASSILGYGYTF | TGTGCCAGTAGTATTCTCGGCTATGGCTACACCTTC
- | TRBJ1-4 | 14 | - | TRBV19 | CASSSGMGGEKLFF | TGTGCCAGTAGTAGCGGGATGGGGGGTGAAAAACTGTTTTTT
- | TRBJ2-3 | 17 | TRBD2 | TRBV4-3 | CASSQDLGGGRTDTQYF | TGCGCCAGCAGCCAAGATCTCGGGGGGGGCAGGACAGATACGCAGTATTTT
- | TRBJ1-1 | 15 | TRBD1 | TRBV4-3 | CASSQDRGRGLQAFF | TGCGCCAGCAGCCAAGATCGGGGCAGGGGGCTGCAAGCTTTCTTT
once | TRBJ2-3 | 14 | TRBD2 | TRBV2 | CASTRAGSTDTQYF | TGTGCCAGCACTAGAGCGGGGAGCACAGATACGCAGTATTTT
- | TRBJ2-2 | 16 | - | TRBV25-1 | CASSEYADRNTGELFF | TGTGCCAGCAGTGAATATGCGGATCGGAACACCGGGGAGCTGTTTTTT
- | TRBJ1-4 | 13 | TRBD1 | TRBV6-1 | CAAPDRAGGKLFF | TGTGCCGCCCCAGACAGGGCCGGGGGAAAACTGTTTTTT
- | TRBJ2-1 | 14 | - | TRBV28 | CASTIGGRSDEQFF | TGTGCCAGCACTATTGGGGGGAGGAGCGATGAGCAGTTCTTC
- | TRBJ1-1 | 15 | TRBD1 | TRBV6-5 | CASSYLGQGNTEAFF | TGTGCCAGCAGTTACCTCGGACAGGGGAACACTGAAGCTTTCTTT
- | TRBJ2-1 | 15 | - | TRBV5-4 | CASSRTGRGHNEQFF | TGTGCCAGCAGCCGGACAGGGAGGGGGCACAATGAGCAGTTCTTC
- | TRBJ1-3 | 15 | - | TRBV10-2 | CASSDPDRIRNTIYF | TGCGCCAGCAGTGATCCCGACAGGATCAGAAACACCATATATTTT
- | TRBJ2-1 | 15 | TRBD2 | TRBV11-2 | CASSFLAGGPNEQLF | TGTGCCAGCAGCTTTCTAGCGGGGGGCCCCAATGAGCAGCTCTTC
- | TRBJ1-2 | 15 | TRBD1 | TRBV6-1 | CASSSPDRGTYGYTF | TGTGCCAGCAGTTCCCCGGACAGGGGGACCTATGGCTACACCTTC
few | TRBJ2-1 | 11 | - | TRBV7-9 | CASSPGHEQFF | TGTGCCAGCAGCCCAGGCCATGAGCAGTTCTTC
- | TRBJ2-7 | 14 | - | TRBV11-2 | CASSLDPRSYEQYF | TGTGCCAGCAGCTTAGACCCGAGGTCCTACGAGCAGTACTTC
- | TRBJ2-7 | 16 | TRBD1 | TRBV10-1 | CASRQADRLTPYEQYF | TGCGCCAGCAGACAAGCGGACAGGTTGACTCCCTACGAGCAGTACTTC
- | TRBJ1-1 | 15 | TRBD1 | TRBV15 | CATSRGGTGRTEAFF | TGTGCCACCAGCAGAGGAGGGACAGGGAGAACTGAAGCTTTCTTT
few | TRBJ2-3 | 16 | TRBD2 | TRBV27 | CASSSYSGTSTDTQYF | TGTGCCAGCAGTTCCTATAGCGGGACTAGCACAGATACGCAGTATTTT
- | TRBJ2-7 | 13 | - | TRBV14 | CASSRGGTGEQYF | TGTGCCAGCAGCCGGGGGGGCACAGGGGAGCAGTACTTC
- | TRBJ2-2 | 16 | TRBD1 | TRBV7-3 | CASSNSGGPSTGELFF | TGTGCCAGCAGCAATTCAGGGGGCCCCTCCACCGGGGAGCTGTTTTTT